These 11 T cell receptor beta chains share one sample of origin, sequenced in a study of a mutant IDH1 vaccine in newly diagnosed glioma. For these receptors, no antigen is known. Time point specified: week 5, during vaccination. The content of each vaccine dose was 300 ug of mutant IDH1 20-mer peptide, and topical imiquimod accompanied it. Profiling relied on immunoSEQ multiplex PCR, and the TCRdb table lists in-frame clones only, not all of them. The sample contains tens of thousands of clones, 85% to 90% of which appear only once. Sequences were derived from PBMCs, sampled from a glioma patient whose treatment included an IDH1 peptide vaccine. These TCRs come from a woman in her 40s with glioma.

This clone is a singleton in its sample. This chain links TRBV25-1 with TRBJ2-7, with TRBD1 as a possible D gene (5 bases). Trimming removed 1 base from V and 2 bases from J, with 9 bases in between. This CDR3 is 14 amino acids long. In germline, CDR1 is MGHDK, CDR2 SYGVNS. The DNA for the CDR3 is TGTGCCAGCAGTGAATGGGCAGGGCCCTACGAGCAGTACTTC. Translation: CASSEWAGPYEQYF.

The chain carries TRBV21-1 and TRBJ2-2; the table's D gene call, TRBD2, was not cross checked with the DNA. TRBV21-1 is classified as a pseudogene. CDR3 length: 17 amino acids. The CDR3 region is CASSKDPSGRCTGELFF. The CDR3 DNA sequence: TGTGCCAGCAGCAAAGACCCTAGCGGGAGGTGCACCGGGGAGCTGTTTTTT.

The chain has TRBV5-1 and TRBJ1-1, with D unresolved. In germline, CDR1 is SGHRS, CDR2 YFSETQ. The CDR3 covers 14 residues. Deletions cut 0 bases from V and 4 bases from J, with 10 bases between. As DNA, the CDR3 is TGCGCCAGCAGCTTGGGGAAAGTGGGCACTGAAGCTTTCTTT. It yields the protein CASSLGKVGTEAFF.

The chain joins TRBV7-9 to TRBJ2-3; D perhaps matches TRBD2 (7 bases). Germline loops: CDR1 SEHNR, CDR2 FQNEAQ (reference sequence). V was trimmed by 8 bases and J by 4 bases, leaving 19 bases between them. The CDR3 runs to 15 residues. This chain's CDR3 is CASGSDKGGADTQYF. CDR3 bases: TGTGCCAGCGGATCAGATAAGGGGGGGGCAGATACGCAGTATTTT.

Regarding this clone: A junction end diverges from the germline sequence, so it may reflect a read error. The chain has TRBV7-7 and TRBJ2-5; TRBD2 matches 7 bases. Germline loops: CDR1 SSHAT, CDR2 FNYEAQ (reference sequence). This CDR3 has 15 amino acids. The CDR3 sequence is CASSERGLVGETQYF. In DNA, the CDR3 is TGTGCTAGCAGCGAACGTGGACTAGTCGGAGAGACCCAGTACTTC.

This clone appeared a few times. CDR3 sequence (DNA): TGTGCCAGCAGCTTGTGGGGGGCGGGGTTAAGAAATGAGCAGTTCTTC. It codes for CASSLWGAGLRNEQFF. This sequence joins TRBV5-6 and TRBJ2-1; either TRBD1 or TRBD2 may supply D (6 bases each). Per germline, CDR1 SGHDT and CDR2 YYEEEE. V gave up 1 base and J gave up 7 bases, with 18 bases separating them. The CDR3 contains 16 residues.

The rearrangement links TRBV5-4 to TRBJ1-1; D is unclear. V was trimmed by 4 bases and J by 0 bases, leaving 10 bases between them. CDR1 and CDR2 from the germline V gene are SGHNT and YYREEE (reference sequence). The CDR3 length is 14 residues. The CDR3 sequence is CASSSQVMNTEAFF. For the CDR3, the DNA is TGTGCCAGCAGCAGTCAGGTAATGAACACTGAAGCTTTCTTT. The entire variable domain, with the rest obtained from reference TRBV5-4 and TRBJ1-1, is as follows: ETGVTQSPTHLIKTRGQQVTLRCSSQSGHNTVSWYQQALGQGPQFIFQYYREEENGRGNFPPRFSGLQFPNYSSELNVNALELDDSALYLCASSSQVMNTEAFFGQGTRLTVV.

This sequence joins TRBV7-9 and TRBJ1-2, with no clear D. This CDR3 has 15 residues. Between the trimmed V and J ends, which lost 8 bases and 2 bases, there was a span of 18 bases. Germline V gene sequence: CDR1 SEHNR, CDR2 FQNEAQ (reference sequence). The CDR3 sequence is CASGRLGGLNYGYTF. The CDR3, as DNA: TGTGCCAGCGGCCGTCTGGGCGGGTTGAACTATGGCTACACCTTC.

This chain links TRBV6-1 with TRBJ2-6; unclear D gene. The V end was cut by 5 bases, the J end by 0 bases, with 5 bases between. Germline-derived CDR1 and CDR2 are MNHNS and SASEGT. The CDR3 has 14 residues. In nucleotides, the CDR3 is TGTGCCAGCAGTCCAGCCTCTGGGGCCAACGTCCTGACTTTC. Its translation is CASSPASGANVLTF.

The genes are TRBV14 and TRBJ2-1; possible D gene TRBD2, 5 bases. The CDR3 is made up of 13 amino acids. CDR1 and CDR2 (germline): SGHDN, FVKESK. V lost 0 bases and J lost 9, with 9 bases in between. This chain's CDR3 is CASSQDRGLEQFF. DNA of the CDR3: TGTGCCAGCAGCCAAGATCGAGGACTTGAGCAGTTCTTC.

The chain couples TRBV6-1 to TRBJ2-7, with 12 bases matching TRBD2. The CDR3 spans 16 residues. CDR1 and CDR2 from the germline V gene are MNHNS and SASEGT. The J segment lost 4 bases and the V segment lost 2 bases, leaving 6 bases of the junction unmatched. This CDR3 is CASSEPPSGGEYEQYF. The CDR3 DNA reads TGTGCCAGCAGTGAACCTCCTAGCGGGGGGGAGTACGAGCAGTACTTC.